The sequence of this TCR beta chain was determined in a study of T-cell reconstitution after alpha-beta-depleted transplantation in children. Molecular barcoding with unique molecular identifiers was used for the TCRbeta library. From the PCR reads, TCRdb called clonotypes with MiXCR, one entry per CDR3 protein. The sample holds about 540,000 distinct CDR3 sequences, around 19% seen once. There are a few counts of this clonotype. The source was PBMCs from the stem cell graft donor, collected from the stem cell graft. The receptor's source is a human donor who donated a stem cell graft to a child with acute lymphoblastic leukemia.

CDR3 nucleotides: TGTGCCAGCGGCGGACTAGCGGGGAACACCGGGGAGCTGTTTTTT. Amino acid sequence: CASGGLAGNTGELFF. This sequence joins TRBV6-1 and TRBJ2-2, with TRBD2 identical over 11 bases. This CDR3 contains 15 residues. From germline, CDR1 is MNHNS and CDR2 SASEGT. The junction had 3 bases not matched to a gene; V was cut back by 8 bases and J by 1 base.